This T cell receptor (beta chain) came from a study of blood T cell repertoires in COVID-19. Only in-frame clones appear in the TCRdb table, and some are missing; sequencing was by immunoSEQ multiplex PCR. The sample lists just over 300,000 clones, about nine tenths occurring once. Germline CDR1 and CDR2: LGHDT and YNNKEL (reference sequence). V lost 0 bases to trimming and J lost 3 bases, with 9 bases between them. The CDR3 extends over 15 amino acids. This chain joins TRBV3-1 (or the pseudogene TRBV3-2) and TRBJ2-1; D is uncertain. The receptor was isolated from a man aged 30 to 45 who had recovered from COVID-19. Sequenced sample: PBMCs or T cells enriched from blood (not recorded which). As DNA, the CDR3 is TGTGCCAGCAGCCAAGATTTAAAAAACTACAATGAGCAGTTCTTC. This codes for CASSQDLKNYNEQFF.